The clone carrying this TCR beta chain has a single count. The source of the sample is a study of blood T cell repertoires in COVID-19. Study overall: Samples representing acute and convalescent COVID-19 were sourced from the United States, Italy and Spain. The analysed material was cDNA or gDNA that came from T cells, B-cell-depleted T cells, or PBMCs.

In the original analysis: By means of reference gene primer amplification, nucleated cell counts were estimated. Assay: immunoSEQ multiplex PCR; the TCRdb copy retains only in-frame clones and omits some. The V and J calls and clone size are taken from that table; D and trimming were inferred from the DNA. This sample has about 170,000 clones; under 90% occur once, and the top ten carry approximately 2%. This CDR3 has 13 amino acids. V lost 4 bases, J lost 5 bases, and 7 bases stayed unmatched. Germline CDR1 reads SQVTM; CDR2 reads ANQGSEA. This clonotype was sampled from a woman aged 80 or over with acute or convalescent COVID-19. Sequencing was carried out using peripheral blood. The chain links TRBV29-1 to TRBJ2-5, with 7 bases lining up with TRBD2. CDR3 sequence (DNA): TGCAGCGTTGCGGGGGGATTCGGTGAGACCCAGTACTTC. This sequence encodes CSVAGGFGETQYF.